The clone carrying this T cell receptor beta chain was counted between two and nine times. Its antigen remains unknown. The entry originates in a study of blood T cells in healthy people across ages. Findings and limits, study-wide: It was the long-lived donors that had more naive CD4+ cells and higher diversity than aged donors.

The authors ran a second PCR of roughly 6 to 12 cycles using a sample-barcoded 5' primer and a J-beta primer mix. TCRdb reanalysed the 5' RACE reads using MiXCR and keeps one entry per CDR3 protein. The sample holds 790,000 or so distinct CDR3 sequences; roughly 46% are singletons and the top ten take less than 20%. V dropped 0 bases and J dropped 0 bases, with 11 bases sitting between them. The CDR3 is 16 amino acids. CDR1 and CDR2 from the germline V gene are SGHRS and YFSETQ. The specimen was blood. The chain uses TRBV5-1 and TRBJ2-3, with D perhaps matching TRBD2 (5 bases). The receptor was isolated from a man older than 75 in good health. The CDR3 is CASSLERILSTDTQYF. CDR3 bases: TGCGCCAGCAGCTTGGAGCGGATACTTAGCACAGATACGCAGTATTTT.